These 27 T cell receptor beta chains share one sample of origin, sequenced in a study of T cell responses to AZD1222 COVID-19 vaccine. Profiling relied on immunoSEQ multiplex PCR, and the TCRdb table lists in-frame clones only, not all of them. The sample consists of about 140,000 clones, more than 85% of them appearing once. The sequencing here drew on peripheral blood, taken on day 0 of AZD1222 vaccination. These receptors were obtained from an adult in good health.

V is TRBV6-5 and J is TRBJ2-1; possibly TRBD1 for D (5 bases). This CDR3 spans 16 amino acids. V shed 0 bases and J shed 0 bases, with 9 bases lying between them. Germline V lookup: CDR1 MNHEY, CDR2 SVGAGI. CDR3 protein: CASSYSKRGSYNEQFF. The CDR3 DNA reads TGTGCCAGCAGTTACTCGAAAAGGGGCTCCTACAATGAGCAGTTCTTC.

The V and J genes are TRBV7-9 and TRBJ2-7, with D perhaps matching TRBD1 (6 bases). This CDR3 spans 18 amino acids. Germline CDR1 SEHNR, CDR2 FQNEAQ (reference sequence). Trimming shortened V by 4 bases and J by 0 bases, and 22 bases separated the two germline ends. CDR3 sequence reads: CASSYDDLGTPHSYEQYF. The CDR3 DNA is TGTGCCAGCAGCTACGACGACCTGGGGACACCTCACTCCTACGAGCAGTACTTC.

In this sample, this clone turned up once. J is TRBJ2-3 and V is TRBV28, with D possibly matching TRBD2 (6 bases). CDR3 size: 14 residues. Germline values: CDR1 MDHEN, CDR2 SYDVKM. The V end lost 5 bases, the J end lost 8 bases, and 17 bases lay between the germline ends. The CDR3 region is CASSSILARATQYF. The CDR3 region has the DNA TGTGCCAGCAGTAGTATCCTAGCGCGGGCTACGCAGTATTTT.

In its sample, this clone was seen a few times. The chain has TRBV28 and TRBJ1-5; D gene unclear. Germline V gene data show CDR1 as MDHEN and CDR2 as SYDVKM. V was cut by 3 bases and J by 6 bases, with 6 bases left in between. The CDR3 covers 12 residues. The CDR3 nucleotides read TGTGCCAGCAGTTTGGTTTCTCAGCCCCAGCATTTT. Protein: CASSLVSQPQHF.

The chain employs TRBV5-1 and TRBJ1-2; 10 bases are shared with TRBD1. Germline values: CDR1 SGHRS, CDR2 YFSETQ. This CDR3 spans 15 amino acids. Trimming at V came to 0 bases and at J to 7 bases, leaving 6 bases not matched to a gene. CDR3 nucleotides: TGCGCCAGCAGCTTGGCCAAAGACAGGGGGCTTGGCTACACCTTC. Translating it yields CASSLAKDRGLGYTF.

V usage is TRBV5-4 and J usage is TRBJ1-4; no clear D. V gave up 0 bases and J gave up 5 bases, with 5 bases separating them. The V gene's germline CDR1 is SGHNT and CDR2 YYREEE (reference sequence). The CDR3 extends over 13 amino acids. DNA of the CDR3: TGTGCCAGCAGCTTGGGTCTAAATGAAAAACTGTTTTTT. Translating gives CASSLGLNEKLFF.

The genes are TRBV9 and TRBJ2-5; 9 bases map to TRBD2. CDR1 is SGDLS and CDR2 is YYNGEE in the germline V gene. The CDR3 extends over 16 amino acids. The trim removed 0 bases at V and 2 bases at J, leaving 5 bases unmatched. Here the CDR3 reads CASSVELAGWQETQYF. In DNA, the CDR3 is TGTGCCAGCAGCGTAGAGCTAGCGGGGTGGCAAGAGACCCAGTACTTC.

V and J are TRBV7-7 and TRBJ1-3, with a possible D match to TRBD1 (6 bases). Between the trimmed V and J ends, which lost 5 bases and 6 bases, there was a span of 20 bases. CDR3 length: 16 residues. Per the germline V gene, CDR1 is SSHAT and CDR2 is FNYEAQ (reference sequence). The CDR3 here is CASSDRVSRDTNTIYF. The CDR3 DNA follows: TGTGCCAGCAGCGATAGGGTCTCCCGGGACACAAACACCATATATTTT.

V usage is TRBV11-2 and J usage is TRBJ2-7; D uncertain. CDR3 length: 11 residues. Germline-derived CDR1 and CDR2 are SGHAT and FQNNGV. V was pared by 3 bases and J by 7 bases, with 7 bases between. CDR3 sequence (DNA): TGTGCCAGCAGCTTGTCGTGGGAGCAGTACTTC. This gives the protein CASSLSWEQYF. The full variable domain, its missing parts supplied by reference TRBV11-2 and TRBJ2-7, is EAGVAQSPRYKIIEKRQSVAFWCNPISGHATLYWYQQILGQGPKLLIQFQNNGVVDDSQLPKDRFSAERLKGVDSTLKIQPAKLEDSAVYLCASSLSWEQYFGPGTRLTVT.

This chain links TRBV11-3 with TRBJ2-1; 8 bases map to TRBD1. The CDR3 sequence is 16 residues long. The V and J ends lost 5 bases and 0 bases, in that order; junction bases with no gene match: 6. Germline CDR1 is SGHNT and CDR2 is YENEEA. CDR3 loop: CASSADRANSYNEQFF. In DNA, the CDR3 is TGTGCCAGCAGCGCGGACAGGGCAAACTCCTACAATGAGCAGTTCTTC.

This chain links TRBV28 with TRBJ2-7, with TRBD2 matching 7 bases. J lost 4 bases, V lost 3 bases, and 3 bases had no gene match. CDR1 and CDR2 from the germline V gene are MDHEN and SYDVKM. The CDR3 contains 13 residues. CDR3 loop: CASSLGRGYEQYF. CDR3 nucleotide sequence: TGTGCCAGCAGTTTGGGGAGGGGTTACGAGCAGTACTTC.

The chain has TRBV11-3 and TRBJ2-2, with D possibly TRBD1 on 6 matching bases. Trimming shortened V by 1 base and J by 1 base, and 7 bases separated the two germline ends. The CDR3 is 15 residues long. Germline values: CDR1 SGHNT, CDR2 YENEEA. The CDR3 DNA follows: TGTGCCAGCAGCTTAGGGGGACAGAACACCGGGGAGCTGTTTTTT. Translated, it gives CASSLGGQNTGELFF.

The chain is built from TRBV6-2 or TRBV6-3 and TRBJ1-6; TRBD1 aligns across 8 bases. This CDR3 comprises 14 residues. J lost 6 bases, V lost 5 bases, and 3 bases had no gene match. CDR1 MNHEY and CDR2 SVGEGT come from the germline V gene. CDR3 region: CASSQTGGNSPLHF. The CDR3 region has the DNA TGTGCCAGCAGTCAAACAGGGGGTAATTCACCCCTCCACTTT.

The chain uses TRBV5-1 and TRBJ2-4; 7 bases are shared with TRBD2. V was clipped by 4 bases and J by 9 bases; unmatched bases: 10. CDR1 and CDR2 from the germline V gene are SGHRS and YFSETQ. CDR3 length: 14 residues. The CDR3 nucleotides are TGCGCCAGCAGCCCAAGGACCACGGGAGGCATTCAGTACTTC. Translation gives CASSPRTTGGIQYF.

This clone showed up just a few times. The CDR3 loop is CASSVGRSSYEQYF. CDR3 nucleotides: TGTGCCAGCAGCGTAGGCCGGAGCTCCTACGAGCAGTACTTC. The chain couples TRBV9 to TRBJ2-7; D is uncertain. The CDR3 extends over 14 amino acids. V lost 0 bases and J 0 bases, leaving 7 bases between the germline ends. Germline assignment: CDR1 SGDLS and CDR2 YYNGEE.

This chain connects TRBV3-1 (or the pseudogene TRBV3-2) to TRBJ2-3, with 7 bases fitting TRBD2. Germline CDR1 reads LGHDT; CDR2 reads YNNKEL (reference sequence). With V trimmed by 0 bases and J by 4 bases, 7 bases remained unmatched. The CDR3 is 16 amino acids. CDR3 amino acids: CASSQDARLAADTQYF. The CDR3 DNA sequence: TGTGCCAGCAGCCAAGATGCCCGACTAGCTGCAGATACGCAGTATTTT.

V gene TRBV7-9 combines with J gene TRBJ2-5, with D possibly TRBD1 on 5 matching bases. Germline CDR1 SEHNR, CDR2 FQNEAQ (reference sequence). The CDR3 length is 14 residues. V was trimmed by 5 bases and J by 2 bases, leaving 12 bases between them. CDR3 sequence (DNA): TGTGCCAGCAGCGTGGGGCGGACACAAGAGACCCAGTACTTC. Encoded protein: CASSVGRTQETQYF.

This chain links TRBV6-7 with TRBJ1-1; no definite D call. TRBV6-7 is treated as an ORF (open reading frame) with a function not yet certain. V was shortened by 6 bases and J by 3 bases, with 17 bases between the two germline ends. The CDR3 is made up of 15 amino acids. This chain's CDR3 is CASSHPWGWYTEAFF. CDR3 coding DNA: TGTGCCAGCAGCCACCCCTGGGGTTGGTACACTGAAGCTTTCTTT.

CDR3 coding DNA: TGTGCCAGCAGCCCAAGGACTAGCGGGAGTATCACAGATACGCAGTATTTT. Translation gives CASSPRTSGSITDTQYF. The V call is TRBV9, the J call TRBJ2-3, with 13 bases aligning to TRBD2. The ends lost 4 bases at V and 2 bases at J; junction bases unmatched: 7. CDR3 length: 17 residues. Germline V gives CDR1 SGDLS, CDR2 YYNGEE.

The chain recombines TRBV20-1 with TRBJ1-1; TRBD1 is a possible D gene (5 bases). CDR3 size: 10 residues. Germline CDR1 and CDR2: DFQATT and SNEGSKA (reference sequence). CDR3 region: CSQGYTEAFF. CDR3 sequence (DNA): TGCTCCCAGGGTTACACTGAAGCTTTCTTT.

The rearrangement uses TRBV14 and TRBJ1-2; D possibly corresponds to TRBD1 (6 bases). The V gene lost 3 bases and the J gene lost 5 bases, with 10 bases spanning the gap. The CDR3 totals 13 residues. From germline, CDR1 is SGHDN and CDR2 FVKESK. The DNA of the CDR3 is TGTGCCAGCAGCCAGAGGACAGCATATGGCTACACCTTC. This codes for CASSQRTAYGYTF.

This chain connects TRBV11-3 to TRBJ2-1, with 7 bases lining up with TRBD1. V lost 2 bases, J lost 10 bases, and 5 bases stayed unmatched. CDR1 and CDR2 from the germline V gene are SGHNT and YENEEA. The CDR3 consists of 13 residues. The CDR3 spells CASSLQGGGEQFF. CDR3 bases: TGTGCCAGCAGCTTACAAGGGGGCGGGGAGCAGTTCTTC.

Here the CDR3 reads CASSPGLAGDDTQYF. CDR3 sequence (DNA): TGTGCCAGCAGCCCCGGACTAGCGGGAGATGATACGCAGTATTTT. The chain employs TRBV3-1 (or the pseudogene TRBV3-2) and TRBJ2-3; 13 nucleotides agree with TRBD2. V shed 4 bases, J shed 6 bases, and the junction held 4 bases outside the gene matches. The length of the CDR3 is 15 residues. The germline CDR1 and CDR2 sequences are LGHDT and YNNKEL (reference sequence).

Written as DNA, the CDR3 is TGTGCCAGCAGCTTCGGGACACGGGAGTACGAGCAGTACTTC. Its protein is CASSFGTREYEQYF. V and J are TRBV5-4 and TRBJ2-7; tentatively, D is TRBD1 or TRBD2 (6 bases each). This CDR3 spans 14 amino acids. Germline V gene sequence: CDR1 SGHNT, CDR2 YYREEE (reference sequence). The V end was cut by 2 bases, the J end by 4 bases, with 13 bases between.

This chain uses TRBV30 with TRBJ1-5; D gene unclear. The V end was cut by 4 bases, the J end by 6 bases, with 13 bases between. Germline V gene lookup returns CDR1 GTSNPN and CDR2 SVGIG (reference sequence). The CDR3 is made up of 13 amino acids. Written as DNA, the CDR3 is TGTGCCTGGACTGGCCCGGGGTTTCAGCCCCAGCATTTT. The encoded protein is CAWTGPGFQPQHF.

The CDR3, as DNA: TGTGCCAGTAGTGCCCCGACAGGGGGTAACAATTCACCCCTCCACTTT. Translated, it gives CASSAPTGGNNSPLHF. V and J are TRBV19 and TRBJ1-6; 9 nucleotides line up with TRBD1. Per germline, CDR1 LNHDA and CDR2 SQIVND (reference sequence). The CDR3 totals 16 residues. The trim removed 5 bases at V and 7 bases at J, leaving 9 bases unmatched.

This chain's CDR3 is CASSAGGPKDHSNQPQHF. The CDR3 region has the DNA TGTGCCAGCAGCGCTGGGGGACCGAAAGACCATAGCAATCAGCCCCAGCATTTT. This chain connects TRBV21-1 to TRBJ1-5. TRBV21-1 is termed a pseudogene. There are 18 residues in the CDR3.